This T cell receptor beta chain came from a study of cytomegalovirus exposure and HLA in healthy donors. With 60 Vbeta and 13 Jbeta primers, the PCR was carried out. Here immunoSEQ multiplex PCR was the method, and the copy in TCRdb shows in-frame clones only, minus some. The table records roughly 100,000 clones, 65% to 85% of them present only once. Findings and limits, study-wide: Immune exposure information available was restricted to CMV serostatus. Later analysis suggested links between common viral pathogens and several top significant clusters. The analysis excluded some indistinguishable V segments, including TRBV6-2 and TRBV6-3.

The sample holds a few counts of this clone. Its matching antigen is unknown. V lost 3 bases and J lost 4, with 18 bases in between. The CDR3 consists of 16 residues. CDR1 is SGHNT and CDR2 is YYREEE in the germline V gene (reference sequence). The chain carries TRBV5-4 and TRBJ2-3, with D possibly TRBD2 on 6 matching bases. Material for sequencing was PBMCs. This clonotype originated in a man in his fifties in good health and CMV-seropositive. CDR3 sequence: CASSSGGGRVSDTQYF. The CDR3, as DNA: TGTGCCAGCAGCTCGGGTGGAGGGAGAGTTTCAGATACGCAGTATTTT.